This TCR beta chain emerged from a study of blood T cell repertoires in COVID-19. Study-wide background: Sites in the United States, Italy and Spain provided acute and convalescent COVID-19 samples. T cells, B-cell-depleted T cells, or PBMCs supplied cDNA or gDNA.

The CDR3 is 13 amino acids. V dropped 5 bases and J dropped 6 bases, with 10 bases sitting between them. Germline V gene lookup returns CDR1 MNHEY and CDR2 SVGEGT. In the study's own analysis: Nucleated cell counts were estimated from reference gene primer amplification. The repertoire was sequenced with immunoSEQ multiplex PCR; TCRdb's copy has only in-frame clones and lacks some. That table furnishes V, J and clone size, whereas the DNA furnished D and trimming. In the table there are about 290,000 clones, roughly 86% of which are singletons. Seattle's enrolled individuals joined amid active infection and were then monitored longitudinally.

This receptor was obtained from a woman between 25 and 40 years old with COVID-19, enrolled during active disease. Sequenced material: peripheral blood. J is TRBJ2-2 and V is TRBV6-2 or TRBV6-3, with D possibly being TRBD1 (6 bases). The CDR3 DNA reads TGTGCCAGCAGTCGGACAGTGGCCGGGGAGCTGTTTTTT. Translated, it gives CASSRTVAGELFF.